This entry lists 3 T cell receptor beta chains sequenced from one sample in a study of T cells in Graves' hyperthyroidism and ophthalmopathy. Amplification of TCR beta CDR3 regions used RNA as the template. TCR CDR3 regions were first amplified by RT-PCR with HTBI primers. TCRdb fed the multiplex PCR reads into MiXCR, producing one record per CDR3 protein. The data contain about 580,000 distinct CDR3 sequences, around 46% of them singletons. The material sequenced was peripheral blood or thyroid tissue (not recorded which). These receptor sequences come from a woman between 18 and 29 years old with Graves' hyperthyroidism.

This clonotype was seen a handful of times. The chain recombines TRBV29-1 with TRBJ2-3; 7 bases agree with TRBD2. This CDR3 has 14 amino acids. The germline CDR1 and CDR2 sequences are SQVTM and ANQGSEA. With 4 bases clipped from V and 8 bases from J, the junction kept 12 bases outside the gene matches. For the CDR3, the DNA is TGCAGCGTTGGAGACCCCCCGGGGGGACGTACGCAGTATTTT. Translation: CSVGDPPGGRTQYF.

The sample holds many counts of this clonotype. The chain is built from TRBV2 and TRBJ1-5; D is uncertain. This CDR3 contains 13 residues. The ends were cut back, 5 bases at V and 6 bases at J, with 11 bases in the middle. Germline loops: CDR1 SNHLY, CDR2 FYNNEI. The CDR3 bases are TGTGCCAGCAGTTCGGGGAGGTTTCAGCCCCAGCATTTT. Translation gives CASSSGRFQPQHF.

This clonotype was seen many times. The chain couples TRBV7-6 to TRBJ2-2, with D hard to call. V shed 5 bases and J shed 8 bases, with 3 bases lying between them. CDR1 is SGHVS and CDR2 is FNYEAQ in the germline V gene. CDR3 length equals 10 residues. The DNA of the CDR3 is TGTGCCAGCAGCAGGGGGGAGCTGTTTTTT. Translated, it gives CASSRGELFF.